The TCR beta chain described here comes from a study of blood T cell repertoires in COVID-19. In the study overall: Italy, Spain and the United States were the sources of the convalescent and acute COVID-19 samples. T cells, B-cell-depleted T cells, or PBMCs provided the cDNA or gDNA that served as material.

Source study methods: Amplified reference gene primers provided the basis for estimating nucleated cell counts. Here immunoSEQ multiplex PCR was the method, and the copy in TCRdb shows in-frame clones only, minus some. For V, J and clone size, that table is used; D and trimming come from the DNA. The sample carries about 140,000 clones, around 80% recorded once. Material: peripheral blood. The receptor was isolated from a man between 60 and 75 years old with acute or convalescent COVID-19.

The DNA of the CDR3 is TGCAGCGCCAGGGGGCGAGGGCGGGAGACCCAGTACTTC. It is translated as CSARGRGRETQYF. This chain uses TRBV29-1 with TRBJ2-5; 8 positions match TRBD1. CDR3 length: 13 amino acids. Germline loops: CDR1 SQVTM, CDR2 ANQGSEA. The J segment lost 5 bases and the V segment lost 7 bases, leaving 9 bases of the junction unmatched.